One sample yielded the 16 T cell receptor beta chains listed below, sequenced in a study of T cell responses to AZD1222 COVID-19 vaccine. Some clones are missing from TCRdb's copy, which holds only in-frame ones; the method was immunoSEQ multiplex PCR. Of about 97,000 clones listed, approximately 91% are singletons. Sequencing was performed on peripheral blood, taken on day 0 of AZD1222 vaccination. The receptors here all came from an adult in good health.

This clone was seen a single time. The chain combines TRBV3-1 (or the pseudogene TRBV3-2) with TRBJ1-4; no definite D call. The CDR3 sequence is 14 residues long. Trimming shortened V by 0 bases and J by 8 bases, and 10 bases separated the two germline ends. The germline V gene has CDR1 LGHDT and CDR2 YNNKEL (reference sequence). CDR3: CASSQETQGEKLFF. The CDR3 DNA reads as TGTGCCAGCAGCCAAGAGACCCAAGGAGAAAAACTGTTTTTT.

The CDR3 DNA is TGTGCCAGCAGCCCGGCGGCGCGCCAAGAGACCCAGTACTTC. Translating it yields CASSPAARQETQYF. The J gene is TRBJ2-5, the V gene TRBV5-4; D call uncertain. Germline lookup yields CDR1 SGHNT and CDR2 YYREEE (reference sequence). The ends were cut back, 4 bases at V and 1 base at J, with 11 bases in the middle. CDR3 size: 14 residues.

J is TRBJ2-5 and V is TRBV5-6; D call uncertain. Germline V gene lookup returns CDR1 SGHDT and CDR2 YYEEEE. The CDR3 is made up of 14 amino acids. The V and J ends lost 0 bases and 1 base respectively, with 7 bases between them. The CDR3 protein is CASSLVGIQETQYF. In DNA form, the CDR3 reads TGTGCCAGCAGCTTGGTTGGGATCCAAGAGACCCAGTACTTC.

V usage is TRBV6-4 and J usage is TRBJ1-4, with TRBD1 matching 8 bases. Germline loops: CDR1 MRHNA, CDR2 SNTAGT. Trimming took 3 bases from V and 7 from J; bases not matched to a gene: 7. The CDR3 extends over 15 amino acids. The DNA for the CDR3 is TGTGCCAGCAGTGAATCCGGGACAGGCGGTGAAAAACTGTTTTTT. It encodes CASSESGTGGEKLFF.

The V gene is TRBV10-1, the J gene TRBJ2-7; 11 bases agree with TRBD1. This CDR3 is built from 17 residues. V trimming: 7 bases; J trimming: 4 bases; junction bases outside the gene matches: 15. Germline CDR1 is WNHNN and CDR2 is SYGVQD (reference sequence). Here the CDR3 reads CASISAVRGDRGYEQYF. Here the CDR3 DNA reads TGCGCCAGCATATCCGCCGTTCGAGGGGACAGGGGGTACGAGCAGTACTTC.

The V call is TRBV7-2, the J call TRBJ1-5; 10 bases line up with TRBD1. Looked up from germline, CDR1 is SGHTA and CDR2 is FQGNSA. V lost 5 bases to trimming and J lost 3 bases; unmatched junction nucleotides: 7. The CDR3 is 16 residues long. The CDR3 spells CASSPRTGGFNQPQHF. The CDR3 nucleotides are TGTGCCAGCAGCCCCCGGACAGGGGGTTTCAATCAGCCCCAGCATTTT.

This clone was seen only a few times. The chain has TRBV5-4 and TRBJ2-7; perhaps TRBD2 as D (6 bases). Per germline, CDR1 SGHNT and CDR2 YYREEE (reference sequence). The ends were cut back, 2 bases at V and 0 bases at J, with 12 bases in the middle. The CDR3 totals 15 residues. DNA of the CDR3: TGTGCCAGCAGCTTCCTTGGGGGGAGCTCCTACGAGCAGTACTTC. Protein sequence: CASSFLGGSSYEQYF.

The J gene is TRBJ1-2, the V gene TRBV7-2; 9 positions match TRBD1. This CDR3 is built from 15 residues. The trim removed 1 base at V and 4 bases at J, leaving 4 bases unmatched. Per the germline V gene, CDR1 is SGHTA and CDR2 is FQGNSA. The CDR3 is CASSLGTGATYGYTF. CDR3 nucleotide sequence: TGTGCCAGCAGCTTAGGGACAGGGGCCACCTATGGCTACACCTTC.

This clone was observed a single time. V gene TRBV20-1 combines with J gene TRBJ2-3; the D gene is possibly TRBD1 (5 bases). V lost 3 bases, J lost 4 bases, and 11 bases lay in between. Germline V gene sequence: CDR1 DFQATT, CDR2 SNEGSKA (reference sequence). The CDR3 is 13 amino acids. The CDR3 is CSASPGNADTQYF. DNA of the CDR3: TGCAGTGCTAGTCCAGGGAACGCAGATACGCAGTATTTT.

V is TRBV19 and J is TRBJ1-2, with no clear D. This CDR3 spans 13 amino acids. Looked up from germline, CDR1 is LNHDA and CDR2 is SQIVND (reference sequence). V lost 2 bases and J lost 2, with 6 bases in between. The chain's CDR3 is CASSIRENYGYTF. CDR3 nucleotide sequence: TGTGCCAGTAGTATACGGGAAAACTATGGCTACACCTTC.

V is TRBV3-1 (or the pseudogene TRBV3-2) and J is TRBJ2-2; 9 bases line up with TRBD2. Germline CDR1 and CDR2: LGHDT and YNNKEL (reference sequence). The length of the CDR3 is 16 residues. V shed 3 bases and J 1 base; nucleotides not matched to a gene: 3. The CDR3 loop reads CASSQVAGVNTGELFF. The CDR3 DNA sequence: TGTGCCAGCAGCCAGGTAGCGGGGGTGAACACCGGGGAGCTGTTTTTT.

This chain uses TRBV5-6 with TRBJ2-6, with TRBD1 matching 7 bases. Germline V lookup: CDR1 SGHDT, CDR2 YYEEEE. CDR3 length: 19 residues. V was clipped by 4 bases and J by 0 bases; unmatched bases: 13. The CDR3 reads CASSLGTEHLYSGANVLTF. For the CDR3, the DNA is TGTGCCAGCAGCCTTGGGACAGAACACCTTTACTCTGGGGCCAACGTCCTGACTTTC. The variable domain in full, completed from reference TRBV5-6 and TRBJ2-6, reads DAGVTQSPTHLIKTRGQQVTLRCSPKSGHDTVSWYQQALGQGPQFIFQYYEEEERQRGNFPDRFSGHQFPNYSSELNVNALLLGDSALYLCASSLGTEHLYSGANVLTFGAGSRLTVL.

The rearrangement uses TRBV6-6 and TRBJ2-7, with D perhaps TRBD1 (6 bases). This CDR3 contains 13 residues. The V end was cut by 5 bases, the J end by 2 bases, with 10 bases between. Germline V gene data show CDR1 as MNHNY and CDR2 as SVGAGI (reference sequence). The CDR3 DNA follows: TGTGCCAGCAGTCCGGACAGAACCTACGAGCAGTACTTC. Translating gives CASSPDRTYEQYF.

CDR3 sequence: CASSSRTREEKLFF. Here the CDR3 DNA reads TGTGCCAGTAGTTCTCGGACGAGGGAGGAAAAACTGTTTTTT. The genes are TRBV19 and TRBJ1-4, with no clear D. The germline gives CDR1 LNHDA, CDR2 SQIVND (reference sequence). The CDR3 covers 14 residues. The V and J ends lost 5 bases and 8 bases respectively, with 15 bases between them. Drawing the rest from reference TRBV19 and TRBJ1-4, the complete variable domain is DGGITQSPKYLFRKEGQNVTLSCEQNLNHDAMYWYRQDPGQGLRLIYYSQIVNDFQKGDIAEGYSVSREKKESFPLTVTSAQKNPTAFYLCASSSRTREEKLFFGSGTQLSVL.

The chain links TRBV5-1 to TRBJ1-6; D uncertain. This CDR3 is 12 amino acids long. V lost 6 bases and J lost 7, with 8 bases in between. In germline, CDR1 is SGHRS, CDR2 YFSETQ. CDR3 DNA sequence: TGCGCCAGCAAAACGGGCAATTCACCCCTCCACTTT. Amino acid sequence: CASKTGNSPLHF.

This sequence joins TRBV18 and TRBJ1-6, with D possibly matching TRBD1 (5 bases). The germline gives CDR1 KGHSH, CDR2 LQKENI. V lost 6 bases and J lost 3, with 12 bases in between. The CDR3 covers 15 residues. The DNA for the CDR3 is TGTGCCAGCTCCCGGGACGGAAACTATAATTCACCCCTCCACTTT. This translates into CASSRDGNYNSPLHF.